This section outlines one TCR beta chain sequence together with its context. Its target is unknown. This table comes from immunoSEQ multiplex PCR, and its TCRdb copy is limited to in-frame clones, with some not included. Altogether about 48,000 clones are present, roughly 81% being singletons, with the ten largest covering roughly 9.9%. This sample was included in a study of OX40 agonist ivuxolimab in advanced cancers. Anyone with autoimmune disease history or systemic immunosuppression was excluded. Whole-study results and caveats: Clonal expansion from baseline to week 6 occurred in both CD4+ and CD8+ T cells. In general, CD8+ T cells held more expanded clones than CD4+ did, on average.

This TCR was recovered from an adult with an advanced solid tumor such as melanoma, head and neck, liver or kidney cancer. The specimen was CD4+ or CD8+ T cells sorted from blood, collected in a trial of the OX40 agonist ivuxolimab.

Here the CDR3 reads CASRRGGRGDTQYF. In DNA form, the CDR3 reads TGTGCCAGCAGGCGGGGCGGGAGGGGAGATACGCAGTATTTT. The V call is TRBV7-2, the J call TRBJ2-3, with 9 bases matching TRBD2. Looked up from germline, CDR1 is SGHTA and CDR2 is FQGNSA. The CDR3 extends over 14 amino acids. Trimming cost V 6 bases and J 5 bases; bases outside gene matches: 6. Supplemented by reference TRBV7-2 and TRBJ2-3, the full variable domain reads GAGVSQSPSNKVTEKGKDVELRCDPISGHTALYWYRQSLGQGLEFLIYFQGNSAPDKSGLPSDRFSAERTGGSVSTLTIQRTQQEDSAVYLCASRRGGRGDTQYFGPGTRLTVL.